This T cell receptor (beta chain) was captured by sequencing in a study of read filtering for tumor transcriptome and immune sequencing. At the time of active disease, bone marrow was collected from every patient. This clonotype occurred many times. The library was built from about 400 ng RNA with molecular barcoded adaptors for alpha/delta and beta/gamma chains. TCRdb fed the reads into MiXCR, producing one record per CDR3 protein. The sample shows roughly 130,000 distinct CDR3 sequences, 10% to 15% of them seen only once. Input material: a population of CD138-negative cells sorted from bone marrow. The clonotype originates from a donor aged 40 or over with multiple myeloma.

The CDR3 sequence: CASSVSGRNTGELFF. The CDR3 DNA is TGTGCCAGCAGTGTTTCTGGCAGGAACACCGGGGAGCTGTTTTTT. The V call is TRBV2, the J call TRBJ2-2; D is undetermined. V shed 4 bases and J shed 1 base, with 10 bases lying between them. The CDR3 loop spans 15 amino acids. Germline loops: CDR1 SNHLY, CDR2 FYNNEI. The full variable domain, its missing parts supplied by reference TRBV2 and TRBJ2-2, is EPEVTQTPSHQVTQMGQEVILRCVPISNHLYFYWYRQILGQKVEFLVSFYNNEISEKSEIFDDQFSVERPDGSNFTLKIRSTKLEDSAMYFCASSVSGRNTGELFFGEGSRLTVL.